The clone carrying this TCR beta chain was counted between two and nine times. Its target is not known. MiXCR, applied by TCRdb to the 5' RACE reads, yields one record per CDR3 protein. This sample has some 410,000 distinct CDR3 sequences, with 20% to 30% found just once. This entry belongs to a study of T-cell memory formation after mild COVID-19. Whole-study results and caveats: Pre-infection memory contained some responding clones, which suggested that cross-reactive memory had joined.

This CDR3 region has 16 residues. The V gene's germline CDR1 is SNHLY and CDR2 FYNNEI. V was trimmed by 0 bases and J by 1 base, leaving 12 bases between them. The sequenced material came from PBMCs or a T cell subset sorted from them (not recorded which). This sequence originates from an adult woman who had mild COVID-19 (a few samples of this study predate the infection). Cell type and time point are not known. The chain couples TRBV2 to TRBJ1-1; D unresolved. This chain's CDR3 is CASSEAGLLKNTEAFF. CDR3 nucleotide sequence: TGTGCCAGCAGTGAAGCAGGCCTCCTTAAGAACACTGAAGCTTTCTTT. The complete variable domain, with remaining parts taken from reference TRBV2 and TRBJ1-1, reads EPEVTQTPSHQVTQMGQEVILRCVPISNHLYFYWYRQILGQKVEFLVSFYNNEISEKSEIFDDQFSVERPDGSNFTLKIRSTKLEDSAMYFCASSEAGLLKNTEAFFGQGTRLTVV.